The rows below give T cell receptor beta chains drawn from one sample of a study of T cells in Graves' hyperthyroidism and ophthalmopathy. TCRdb recomputed calls from the multiplex PCR reads with MiXCR, one row per CDR3 protein. The table lists a few hundred thousand distinct CDR3 sequences, 20% to 25% of them singletons. Sequencing was performed on blood. The receptors stem from a woman in her 70s with Graves' ophthalmopathy. The CDR3 runs from the conserved cysteine through the conserved F or W. Each record gives: CDR3 protein, CDR3 DNA, V gene, clone size, J gene, D gene. A D gene is named only where the DNA matches it firmly. Clone size is stated in some rows and not others, as once, few, many or a class when expanded.

CASRLDRVDTEAFF | TGTGCCAGCAGACTAGACAGGGTTGACACTGAAGCTTTCTTT | TRBV27 | few | TRBJ1-1 | TRBD1
CASSTPQGTFSNQPQHF | TGTGCCAGCAGTACACCCCAGGGGACCTTCAGCAATCAGCCCCAGCATTTT | TRBV28 | . | TRBJ1-5 | .
CASSFGTSVTDTQYF | TGTGCCAGCAGCTTCGGGACTAGCGTCACAGATACGCAGTATTTT | TRBV7-3 | . | TRBJ2-3 | TRBD2
CASSQEQTSRSVEQFF | TGCGCCAGCAGCCAAGAGCAGACTAGCCGTTCCGTTGAGCAGTTCTTC | TRBV4-1 | . | TRBJ2-1 | TRBD2
CASSWGGGLVAGELFF | TGTGCCAGCAGCTGGGGAGGGGGCTTGGTCGCCGGGGAGCTGTTTTTT | TRBV7-3 | few | TRBJ2-2 | .
CASSFGGGYEQYF | TGTGCCAGCAGTTTTGGGGGAGGCTACGAGCAGTACTTC | TRBV5-1 | many | TRBJ2-7 | .
CASNAGGPVYNEQFF | TGTGCCAGCAATGCGGGAGGGCCAGTTTACAATGAGCAGTTCTTC | TRBV6-2/TRBV6-3 | few | TRBJ2-1 | TRBD2
CASAPGLAGVTDTQYF | TGTGCCAGCGCACCGGGACTAGCGGGAGTGACAGATACGCAGTATTTT | TRBV7-9 | . | TRBJ2-3 | TRBD2
CSARATGLAGYNEQFF | TGCAGTGCTAGAGCCACTGGACTAGCGGGCTACAATGAGCAGTTCTTC | TRBV20-1 | . | TRBJ2-1 | TRBD2
CAWSRESTQYF | TGTGCCTGGAGTAGGGAGAGTACGCAGTATTTT | TRBV30 | . | TRBJ2-3 | .
CASSPLQVGEQYF | TGTGCCAGCAGTCCCCTCCAGGTAGGGGAGCAGTACTTC | TRBV6-1 | . | TRBJ2-7 | .